Presented here are 5 T cell receptor beta chains from one specimen sequenced in a study of shared clonotypes between healthy human individuals. Profiling relied on immunoSEQ multiplex PCR, and the TCRdb table lists in-frame clones only, not all of them. The sample yields a few hundred thousand clones, about 96% seen once. The material sequenced was memory CD8+ T cells sorted from blood. Regarding subset: CD45RO+ cells pooled with CCR7-negative TemRA cells. Receptor source: a man younger than 40 in good health.

Turning to this clone: Other nucleotide sequences in the sample specify the same CDR3. CDR3 region: CASSQGVTDTQYF. The DNA of the CDR3 is TGCGCCAGCAGCCAAGGGGTGACAGATACGCAGTATTTT. J is TRBJ2-3 and V is TRBV4-1; the D is unclear. Germline V gene sequence: CDR1 MGHRA, CDR2 YSYEKL. Trimming cost V 1 base and J 3 bases, with 5 bases left between them. The CDR3 contains 13 residues.

The chain carries TRBV2 and TRBJ2-7; D is uncertain. V was shortened by 7 bases and J by 3 bases, with 7 bases between the two germline ends. The CDR3 runs 11 residues. Germline lookup yields CDR1 SNHLY and CDR2 FYNNEI. The CDR3 here is CASTTSYEQYF. CDR3 sequence (DNA): TGTGCCAGCACCACAAGCTACGAGCAGTACTTC.

The chain carries TRBV25-1 and TRBJ2-3; a weak D match, TRBD2 (6 bases). The CDR3 has 17 residues. The V end lost 3 bases, the J end lost 2 bases, and 18 bases lay between the germline ends. Germline CDR1 reads MGHDK; CDR2 reads SYGVNS. The CDR3 here is CASSEGTPDSYTDTQYF. The CDR3 nucleotides are TGTGCCAGCAGTGAGGGGACTCCTGACTCATACACAGATACGCAGTATTTT.

The chain employs TRBV5-1 and TRBJ1-1, with 8 bases that match TRBD1. The trim removed 6 bases at V and 0 bases at J, leaving 7 bases unmatched. The CDR3 totals 15 residues. CDR1 is SGHRS, CDR2 YFSETQ, per germline. The CDR3 DNA follows: TGCGCCAGCACCCCAGGACAGGGTTTGAACACTGAAGCTTTCTTT. This encodes CASTPGQGLNTEAFF.

This clone has only one observation. The chain carries TRBV6-1 and TRBJ1-5; 7 positions agree with TRBD1. The CDR3 contains 15 residues. V shed 6 bases and J 0 bases; nucleotides not matched to a gene: 5. In germline, CDR1 is MNHNS, CDR2 SASEGT. CDR3 DNA sequence: TGTGCCAGCAGACGAGGGGGCAATAGCAATCAGCCCCAGCATTTT. This encodes CASRRGGNSNQPQHF.